This T cell receptor (beta chain) was documented in a study of beta chain features in type 1 diabetes. The study, taken as a whole, reports: It was among patients, rather than healthy donors, that naive, central memory and Treg TCRB repertoires appeared more similar.

About this clone: Its antigen is unknown.

Investigators reverse transcribed all isolated RNA, so they sequenced expressed TCRB transcripts. Reads from naive, central memory and regulatory T cell samples averaged around 3.7 million. Some clones are missing from TCRdb's copy, which holds only in-frame ones; the method was immunoSEQ multiplex PCR. The repertoire consists of about 200,000 clones, with approximately 10% occurring once and the leading ten covering 1% to 1.5%. The origin of this receptor is a man aged 18 to 30 in good health. Source material: central memory CD4+ T cells from blood.

The CDR3 protein is CASIRGVQETQYF. As DNA, the CDR3 is TGTGCCAGCATCCGGGGGGTACAAGAGACCCAGTACTTC. The chain recombines TRBV2 with TRBJ2-5; 7 positions agree with TRBD2. CDR3 length: 13 amino acids. The germline V gene has CDR1 SNHLY and CDR2 FYNNEI. V was pared by 7 bases and J by 2 bases, with 4 bases of the junction left unmatched. The whole variable domain, filled in from reference TRBV2 and TRBJ2-5, reads EPEVTQTPSHQVTQMGQEVILRCVPISNHLYFYWYRQILGQKVEFLVSFYNNEISEKSEIFDDQFSVERPDGSNFTLKIRSTKLEDSAMYFCASIRGVQETQYFGPGTRLLVL.